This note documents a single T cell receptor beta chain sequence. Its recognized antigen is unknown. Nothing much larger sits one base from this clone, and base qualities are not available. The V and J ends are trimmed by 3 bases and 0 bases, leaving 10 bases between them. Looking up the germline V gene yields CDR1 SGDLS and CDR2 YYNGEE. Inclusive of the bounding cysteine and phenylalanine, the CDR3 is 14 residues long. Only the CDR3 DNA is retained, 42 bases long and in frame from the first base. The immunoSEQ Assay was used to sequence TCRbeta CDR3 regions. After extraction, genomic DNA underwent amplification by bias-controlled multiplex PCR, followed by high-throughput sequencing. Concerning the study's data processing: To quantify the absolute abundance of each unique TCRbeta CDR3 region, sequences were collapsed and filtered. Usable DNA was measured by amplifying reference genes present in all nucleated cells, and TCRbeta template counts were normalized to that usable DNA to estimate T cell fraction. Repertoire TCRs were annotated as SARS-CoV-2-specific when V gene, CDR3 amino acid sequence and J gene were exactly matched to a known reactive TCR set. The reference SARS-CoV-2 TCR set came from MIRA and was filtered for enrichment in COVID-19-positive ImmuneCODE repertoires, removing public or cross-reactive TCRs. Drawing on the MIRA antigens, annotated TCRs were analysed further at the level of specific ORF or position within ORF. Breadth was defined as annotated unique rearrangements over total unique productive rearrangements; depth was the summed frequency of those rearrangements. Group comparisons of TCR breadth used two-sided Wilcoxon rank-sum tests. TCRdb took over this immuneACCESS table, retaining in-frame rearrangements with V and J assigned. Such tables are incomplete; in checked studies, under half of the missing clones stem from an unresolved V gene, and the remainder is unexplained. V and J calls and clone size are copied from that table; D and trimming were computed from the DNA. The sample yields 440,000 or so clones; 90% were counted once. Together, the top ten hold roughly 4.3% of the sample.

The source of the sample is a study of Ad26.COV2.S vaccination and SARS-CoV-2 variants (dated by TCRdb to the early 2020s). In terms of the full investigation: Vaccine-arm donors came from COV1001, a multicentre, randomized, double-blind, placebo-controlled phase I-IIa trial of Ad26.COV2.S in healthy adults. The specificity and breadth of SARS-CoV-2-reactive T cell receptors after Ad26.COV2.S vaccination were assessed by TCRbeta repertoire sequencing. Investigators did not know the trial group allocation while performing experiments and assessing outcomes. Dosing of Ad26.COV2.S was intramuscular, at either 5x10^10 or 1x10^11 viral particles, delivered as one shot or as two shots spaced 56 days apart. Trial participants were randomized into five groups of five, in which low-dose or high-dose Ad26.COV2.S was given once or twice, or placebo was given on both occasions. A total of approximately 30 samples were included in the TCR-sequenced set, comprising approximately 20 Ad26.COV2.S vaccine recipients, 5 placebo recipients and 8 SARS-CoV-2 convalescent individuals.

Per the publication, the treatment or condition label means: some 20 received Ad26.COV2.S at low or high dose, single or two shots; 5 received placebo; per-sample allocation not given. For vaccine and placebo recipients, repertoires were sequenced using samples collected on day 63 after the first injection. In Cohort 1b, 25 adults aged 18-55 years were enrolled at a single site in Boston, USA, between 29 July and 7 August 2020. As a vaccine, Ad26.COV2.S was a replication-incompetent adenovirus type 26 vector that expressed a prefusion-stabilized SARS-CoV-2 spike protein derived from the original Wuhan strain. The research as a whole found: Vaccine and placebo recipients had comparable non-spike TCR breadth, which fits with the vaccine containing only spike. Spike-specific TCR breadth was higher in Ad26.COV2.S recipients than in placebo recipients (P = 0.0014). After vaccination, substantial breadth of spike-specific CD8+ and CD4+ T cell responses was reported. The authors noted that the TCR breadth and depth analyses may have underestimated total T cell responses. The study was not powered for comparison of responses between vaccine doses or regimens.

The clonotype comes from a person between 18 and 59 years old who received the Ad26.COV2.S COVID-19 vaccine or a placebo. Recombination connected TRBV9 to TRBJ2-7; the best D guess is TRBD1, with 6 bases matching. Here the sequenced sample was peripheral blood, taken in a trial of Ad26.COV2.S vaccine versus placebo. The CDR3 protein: CASSAGHLSYEQYF. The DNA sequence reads TGTGCCAGCAGCGCGGGACACCTCTCCTACGAGCAGTACTTC.